The 21 T cell receptor beta chains reported below all come from one sample, sequenced in a study of tumor-infiltrating lymphocytes in localized non-small cell lung cancer. TCRdb keeps only in-frame clones here, not all; method: immunoSEQ multiplex PCR. Of 25,000 to 30,000 clones listed, approximately 85% are singletons. The sample consisted of lung tumor tissue. These receptors all stem from a human donor with non-small cell lung cancer.

This chain links TRBV30 with TRBJ1-1; no definite D call. V lost 3 bases and J 3 bases, leaving 11 bases between the germline ends. This CDR3 contains 13 residues. Per the germline V gene, CDR1 is GTSNPN and CDR2 is SVGIG (reference sequence). The CDR3 DNA reads TGTGCCTGGAGCGACTGGGCCTACACTGAAGCTTTCTTT. Its translation is CAWSDWAYTEAFF. The full variable domain, with the rest looked up from reference TRBV30 and TRBJ1-1, is SQTIHQWPATLVQPVGSPLSLECTVEGTSNPNLYWYRQAAGRGLQLLFYSVGIGQISSEVPQNLSASRPQDRQFILSSKKLLLSDSGFYLCAWSDWAYTEAFFGQGTRLTVV.

The V call is TRBV27, the J call TRBJ1-1; perhaps TRBD1 as D (5 bases). Trimming pared 4 bases from V and 5 bases from J, leaving 11 bases between. Germline V gene sequence: CDR1 MNHEY, CDR2 SMNVEV (reference sequence). The CDR3 runs 13 residues. In DNA, the CDR3 is TGTGCCAGCAGTTATTCAGGGCGGACTGAAGCTTTCTTT. Residues: CASSYSGRTEAFF.

The rearrangement links TRBV2 to TRBJ2-1, with 16 bases lining up with TRBD2. Germline values: CDR1 SNHLY, CDR2 FYNNEI. The CDR3 extends over 15 amino acids. The trim removed 6 bases at V and 10 bases at J, leaving 6 bases unmatched. As DNA, the CDR3 is TGTGCCAGCAGCGCCGGGACTAGCGGGGGGGCCGAGCAGTTCTTC. Its translation: CASSAGTSGGAEQFF.

The chain joins TRBV19 to TRBJ1-4; D call uncertain. This CDR3 spans 12 amino acids. Per germline, CDR1 LNHDA and CDR2 SQIVND (reference sequence). Trimming shortened V by 7 bases and J by 4 bases, and 7 bases separated the two germline ends. The CDR3: CASIGLNEKLFF. The CDR3 nucleotides are TGTGCCAGTATCGGCCTTAATGAAAAACTGTTTTTT. Drawing the rest from reference TRBV19 and TRBJ1-4, the complete variable domain is DGGITQSPKYLFRKEGQNVTLSCEQNLNHDAMYWYRQDPGQGLRLIYYSQIVNDFQKGDIAEGYSVSREKKESFPLTVTSAQKNPTAFYLCASIGLNEKLFFGSGTQLSVL.

The V and J genes are TRBV5-5 and TRBJ2-1; D not resolved. CDR3 length: 13 amino acids. Germline values: CDR1 SGHKS, CDR2 YYEKEE (reference sequence). The V and J ends lost 0 bases and 5 bases respectively, with 6 bases between them. The CDR3 loop is CASSLATNNEQFF. The CDR3 nucleotides read TGTGCCAGCAGCTTGGCGACAAACAATGAGCAGTTCTTC.

This rearrangement joins TRBV5-1 to TRBJ1-1, with D perhaps TRBD1 (6 bases). V lost 1 base to trimming and J lost 0 bases, with 10 bases between them. The length of the CDR3 is 15 residues. CDR1 and CDR2 (germline): SGHRS, YFSETQ. CDR3 DNA: TGCGCCAGCAGCTTGACAGGGTCTATGAACACTGAAGCTTTCTTT. Amino acid sequence: CASSLTGSMNTEAFF.

By sample fraction, this clone is medium-sized. The chain joins TRBV19 to TRBJ2-3; the match to TRBD2 covers 7 bases. Losses at the gene ends were 5 bases for V and 2 bases for J; bases not matched to a gene: 4. CDR3 length: 14 amino acids. The V gene's germline CDR1 is LNHDA and CDR2 SQIVND (reference sequence). CDR3 sequence reads: CASSDWDYTDTQYF. CDR3 coding DNA: TGTGCCAGTAGTGACTGGGACTACACAGATACGCAGTATTTT.

This rearrangement joins TRBV2 to TRBJ1-4, with D possibly matching TRBD1 (5 bases). This CDR3 contains 14 residues. CDR1 is SNHLY, CDR2 FYNNEI, per germline. V shed 4 bases and J shed 0 bases, with 6 bases lying between them. CDR3 protein: CASSGQTTNEKLFF. The CDR3 DNA sequence: TGTGCCAGCAGTGGACAGACAACTAATGAAAAACTGTTTTTT. The full variable domain, with the rest looked up from reference TRBV2 and TRBJ1-4, is EPEVTQTPSHQVTQMGQEVILRCVPISNHLYFYWYRQILGQKVEFLVSFYNNEISEKSEIFDDQFSVERPDGSNFTLKIRSTKLEDSAMYFCASSGQTTNEKLFFGSGTQLSVL.

The chain uses TRBV27 and TRBJ2-3; TRBD1 aligns across 9 bases. CDR1 is MNHEY, CDR2 SMNVEV, per germline (reference sequence). This CDR3 spans 16 amino acids. V lost 6 bases, J lost 3 bases, and 10 bases stayed unmatched. The CDR3 here is CASSSRGQGITDTQYF. As DNA, the CDR3 is TGTGCCAGCAGCTCGAGGGGACAGGGTATTACAGATACGCAGTATTTT.

The chain recombines TRBV6-5 with TRBJ2-2; D remains unclear. The length of the CDR3 is 14 residues. The V gene's germline CDR1 is MNHEY and CDR2 SVGAGI. The V and J ends lost 6 bases and 5 bases respectively, with 13 bases between them. The CDR3 loop is CASRSRTLTGELFF. As DNA, the CDR3 is TGTGCCAGCAGATCCCGTACTTTAACCGGGGAGCTGTTTTTT.

The chain carries TRBV5-1 and TRBJ2-3; 9 positions agree with TRBD2. The CDR3 loop spans 15 amino acids. Unmatched junction bases numbered 2, after V lost 3 bases and J lost 0 bases. Looked up from germline, CDR1 is SGHRS and CDR2 is YFSETQ. The CDR3 spells CASSSGLASTDTQYF. The CDR3 bases are TGCGCCAGCAGCTCGGGACTAGCTAGCACAGATACGCAGTATTTT.

This clone was picked up one time. The chain carries TRBV5-4 and TRBJ2-5, with D hard to call. Deletions cut 0 bases from V and 3 bases from J, with 0 bases between. The germline gives CDR1 SGHNT, CDR2 YYREEE (reference sequence). The CDR3 runs to 11 residues. The CDR3 loop reads CASSLEETQYF. In DNA form, the CDR3 reads TGTGCCAGCAGCTTGGAAGAGACCCAGTACTTC.

The genes are TRBV10-2 and TRBJ1-5, with D perhaps TRBD1 (5 bases). The V gene's germline CDR1 is WSHSY and CDR2 SAAADI. V lost 8 bases and J 2 bases, leaving 19 bases between the germline ends. The CDR3 runs to 16 residues. The CDR3 DNA reads as TGCGCCAGCTCCACAGGAGGGCTGGGGGGCAATCAGCCCCAGCATTTT. Translating gives CASSTGGLGGNQPQHF.

J is TRBJ2-1 and V is TRBV15; possibly TRBD1 or TRBD2 for D (6 bases each). This CDR3 comprises 14 residues. Trimming took off 0 bases at V and 9 bases at J, with 12 bases between the two ends. Germline V lookup: CDR1 LNHNV, CDR2 YYDKDF (reference sequence). The CDR3 protein is CATSREWGAAEQFF. CDR3 nucleotides: TGTGCCACCAGCAGAGAATGGGGGGCGGCTGAGCAGTTCTTC.

The chain joins TRBV5-1 to TRBJ2-3, with D unresolved. The CDR3 consists of 14 residues. Trimming took off 4 bases at V and 0 bases at J, with 9 bases between the two ends. Germline CDR1 SGHRS, CDR2 YFSETQ. The CDR3 DNA follows: TGCGCCAGCAGCACCTACTATAGCACAGATACGCAGTATTTT. Translated, it gives CASSTYYSTDTQYF. The full variable domain, rest sourced from reference TRBV5-1 and TRBJ2-3, is KAGVTQTPRYLIKTRGQQVTLSCSPISGHRSVSWYQQTPGQGLQFLFEYFSETQRNKGNFPGRFSGRQFSNSRSEMNVSTLELGDSALYLCASSTYYSTDTQYFGPGTRLTVL.

The chain recombines TRBV6-5 with TRBJ1-2; weak D call: TRBD1 (6 bases). The V end lost 5 bases, the J end lost 4 bases, and 11 bases lay between the germline ends. CDR3 length: 13 amino acids. The germline V gene has CDR1 MNHEY and CDR2 SVGAGI. The CDR3: CASSRTGIYGYTF. The DNA of the CDR3 is TGTGCCAGCAGTCGAACAGGGATCTATGGCTACACCTTC.

This clone showed up just once. The rearrangement links TRBV10-3 to TRBJ2-7; TRBD1 matches 12 bases. The CDR3 covers 14 residues. V trimming: 7 bases; J trimming: 6 bases; junction bases outside the gene matches: 7. Per the germline V gene, CDR1 is ENHRY and CDR2 is SYGVKD. The CDR3 is CAITPGQGAREQYF. The CDR3 nucleotides read TGTGCCATCACCCCGGGACAGGGGGCTCGCGAGCAGTACTTC.

The V gene is TRBV25-1, the J gene TRBJ1-4; D not certain. V lost 3 bases and J lost 0, with 8 bases in between. CDR1 and CDR2 (germline): MGHDK, SYGVNS. The CDR3 runs to 15 residues. The CDR3: CASSEGFATNEKLFF. The DNA of the CDR3 is TGTGCCAGCAGTGAGGGGTTTGCAACTAATGAAAAACTGTTTTTT.

The chain couples TRBV27 to TRBJ1-6; 8 bases are shared with TRBD1. V lost 4 bases to trimming and J lost 3 bases; unmatched junction nucleotides: 8. Per the germline V gene, CDR1 is MNHEY and CDR2 is SMNVEV (reference sequence). The CDR3 totals 17 residues. CDR3 coding DNA: TGTGCCAGCAGTTCGCCTGGACAGGGATACTATAATTCACCCCTCCACTTT. The encoded protein is CASSSPGQGYYNSPLHF.

This clone was picked up a small number of times. The V gene is TRBV4-3, the J gene TRBJ2-1; 11 bases are a match to TRBD2. This CDR3 is 17 amino acids long. Germline trimming cut 0 bases from V and 6 bases from J; bases unmatched to any gene: 7. Per germline, CDR1 LGHNA and CDR2 YSLEER. CDR3 DNA: TGCGCCAGCAGCCAAGACGCTACTAGCGGGGGTATCAATGAGCAGTTCTTC. As protein: CASSQDATSGGINEQFF.

The chain carries TRBV6-6 and TRBJ1-5; D is unresolved. Germline values: CDR1 MNHNY, CDR2 SVGAGI (reference sequence). Trimming took off 6 bases at V and 0 bases at J, with 9 bases between the two ends. The CDR3 runs to 14 residues. CDR3 coding DNA: TGTGCCAGCAGGAGCGACGGTAGCAATCAGCCCCAGCATTTT. It codes for CASRSDGSNQPQHF.